The sequence of this T cell receptor (beta chain) was determined in a study of cytotoxic CD8 clonotypes in ibrutinib-treated CLL. Clones were sequenced by immunoSEQ multiplex PCR, and TCRdb holds only the in-frame ones, with some missing. The data hold more than 30,000 clones, with almost 70% observed a single time. A word on this clone: The target antigen is unknown.

Genomic DNA for TCR beta libraries, about 1.8 micrograms, came from cryopreserved PBMCs. Study observations and caveats: Clonality rose at ibrutinib response, held steady in sustained remission, and fell toward baseline at progression.

Sequencing was performed on PBMCs, taken before ibrutinib treatment. This clonotype was sampled from a human donor with chronic lymphocytic leukemia.

The CDR3 spells CASSFMIIVQGQSTDTQYF. The CDR3 coding sequence is TGTGCCAGCAGCTTTATGATCATAGTGCAGGGACAAAGCACAGATACGCAGTATTTT. The rearrangement links TRBV7-8 to TRBJ2-3, with a tentative D call TRBD1 (6 bases). CDR3 size: 19 residues. CDR1 is SGHVS and CDR2 is FQNEAQ in the germline V gene. V gave up 3 bases and J gave up 0 bases, with 22 bases separating them. Complete variable domain (other parts from reference TRBV7-8 and TRBJ2-3): GAGVSQSPRYKVAKRGQDVALRCDPISGHVSLFWYQQALGQGPEFLTYFQNEAQLDKSGLPSDRFFAERPEGSVSTLKIQRTQQEDSAVYLCASSFMIIVQGQSTDTQYFGPGTRLTVL.